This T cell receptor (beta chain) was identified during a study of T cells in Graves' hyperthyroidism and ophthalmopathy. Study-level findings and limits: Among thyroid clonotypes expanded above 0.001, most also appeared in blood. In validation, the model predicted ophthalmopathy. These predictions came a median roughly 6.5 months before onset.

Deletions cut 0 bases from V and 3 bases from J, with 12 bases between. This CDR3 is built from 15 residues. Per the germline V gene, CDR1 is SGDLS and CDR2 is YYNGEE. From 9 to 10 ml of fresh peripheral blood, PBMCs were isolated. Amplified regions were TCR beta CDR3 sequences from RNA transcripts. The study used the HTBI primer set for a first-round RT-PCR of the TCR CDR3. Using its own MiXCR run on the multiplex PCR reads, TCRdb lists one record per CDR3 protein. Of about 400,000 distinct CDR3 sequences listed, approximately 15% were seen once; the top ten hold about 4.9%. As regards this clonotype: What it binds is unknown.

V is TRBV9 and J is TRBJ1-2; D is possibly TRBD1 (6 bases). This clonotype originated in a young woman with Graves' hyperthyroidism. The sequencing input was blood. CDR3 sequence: CASSVGRQDDYGYTF. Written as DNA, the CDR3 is TGTGCCAGCAGCGTAGGGAGACAGGATGACTATGGCTACACCTTC.